A selection of T cell receptor beta chains follows, all from one sample in a study of blood T cell repertoires in COVID-19. TCRdb keeps only in-frame clones here, not all; method: immunoSEQ multiplex PCR. This sample has some 180,000 clones, with 85% to 90% found just once. The sequenced sample consisted of peripheral blood. Source of these receptors: a man aged 45-60 years with acute or convalescent COVID-19. The CDR3 runs from the conserved cysteine through the conserved F or W. D genes are given only for firm matches. Some rows mark clone size as missing; the rest say once, few, many or name a class of expanded clone.

v_call	j_call	d_call	clone_size	cdr3_length	cdr3_nt	cdr3_aa
TRBV7-6	TRBJ2-3	NA	NA	10	TGTGCCAGCAGCCCACAAACGCAGTATTTT	CASSPQTQYF
TRBV4-1	TRBJ2-5	TRBD2	NA	14	TGCGCCAGCAGTAAACGCGGAGCGGGGGAGACCCAGTACTTC	CASSKRGAGETQYF
TRBV6-5	TRBJ2-7	TRBD1	NA	14	TGTGCCAGCAGATCGGGACAGTTCTCCTACGAGCAGTACTTC	CASRSGQFSYEQYF
TRBV6-2/TRBV6-3	TRBJ2-1	TRBD2	NA	17	TGTGCCAGCAGTTCCCCCGGGACTAACACGGACTACAATGAGCAGTTCTTC	CASSSPGTNTDYNEQFF
TRBV5-8	TRBJ1-6	TRBD1	NA	14	TGTGCCAGCAGCCTGGGACAGGACGGTTCACCCCTCCACTTT	CASSLGQDGSPLHF
TRBV19	TRBJ2-2	NA	NA	16	TGTGCCAGTACAGTCGTGGCAGGGCTACGTACCGGGGAGCTGTTTTTT	CASTVVAGLRTGELFF
TRBV29-1	TRBJ1-5	NA	NA	13	TGCAGCGTTTCGGCCGGGGGTGGTCAGCCCCAGCATTTT	CSVSAGGGQPQHF
TRBV4-1	TRBJ1-5	NA	NA	13	TGCGCCAGCAGCCCGCAGGGGCTACAGCCCCAGCATTTT	CASSPQGLQPQHF
TRBV5-1	TRBJ2-3	NA	NA	13	TGCGCCAGCAGCTCCCCAGGGGAAGATACGCAGTATTTT	CASSSPGEDTQYF
TRBV6-5	TRBJ1-2	TRBD1	NA	13	TGTGCCAGCAGTCCGACAGGGTCCAACGGCTACACCTTC	CASSPTGSNGYTF
TRBV30	TRBJ1-5	NA	NA	13	TGTGCCTGGAACATCGGGGGGGAACAGCCCCAGCATTTT	CAWNIGGEQPQHF
TRBV5-5	TRBJ2-7	NA	NA	16	TGTGCCAGCAGCTTGTGGGTTGGTGGGAGCCCCTACGAGCAGTACTTC	CASSLWVGGSPYEQYF
TRBV2	TRBJ2-5	TRBD2	NA	15	TGTGCCAGCAGCGGAGCGGGGGGCTCCCAAGAGACCCAGTACTTC	CASSGAGGSQETQYF
TRBV7-3	TRBJ2-3	TRBD2	NA	12	TGTGCCAGCAGCCCGGGAGGGGATACGCAGTATTTT	CASSPGGDTQYF
TRBV18	TRBJ1-5	NA	NA	16	TGTGTCAGCTCCTCCTTCGACACCAGGACAGATCAGCCCCAGCATTTT	CVSSSFDTRTDQPQHF
TRBV28	TRBJ1-3	NA	NA	15	TGTGCCAGCAGTTTAGTCTTGGCGGGGGGGAACACCATATATTTT	CASSLVLAGGNTIYF
TRBV9	TRBJ1-1	NA	NA	12	TGTGCCAGCAGCGCCAGGGAAGGTGAAGCTTTCTTT	CASSAREGEAFF
TRBV5-1	TRBJ1-2	TRBD1	NA	15	TGCGCCAGCAGCTTAGGGACAGCCACTAACTATGGCTACACCTTC	CASSLGTATNYGYTF
TRBV18	TRBJ1-6	NA	NA	17	TGTGCCAGCTCATACAAGATCCGGGGTCTGGATAATTCACCCCTCCACTTT	CASSYKIRGLDNSPLHF
TRBV4-1	TRBJ2-3	TRBD2	NA	17	TGCGCCAGCAGCCAAGATCAGGGGACTAGCGGGGGTGGGAAGAAGTATTTT	CASSQDQGTSGGGKKYF
TRBV3-1/TRBV3-2	TRBJ1-3	NA	few	16	TGTGCCAGCAGCCAAGCAAGCGGAGGGTCTGGAAACACCATATATTTT	CASSQASGGSGNTIYF
TRBV27	TRBJ2-7	NA	NA	15	TGTGCCAGCAGTTTATCTGGGGGGAGCGGGTACGAGCAGTACTTC	CASSLSGGSGYEQYF